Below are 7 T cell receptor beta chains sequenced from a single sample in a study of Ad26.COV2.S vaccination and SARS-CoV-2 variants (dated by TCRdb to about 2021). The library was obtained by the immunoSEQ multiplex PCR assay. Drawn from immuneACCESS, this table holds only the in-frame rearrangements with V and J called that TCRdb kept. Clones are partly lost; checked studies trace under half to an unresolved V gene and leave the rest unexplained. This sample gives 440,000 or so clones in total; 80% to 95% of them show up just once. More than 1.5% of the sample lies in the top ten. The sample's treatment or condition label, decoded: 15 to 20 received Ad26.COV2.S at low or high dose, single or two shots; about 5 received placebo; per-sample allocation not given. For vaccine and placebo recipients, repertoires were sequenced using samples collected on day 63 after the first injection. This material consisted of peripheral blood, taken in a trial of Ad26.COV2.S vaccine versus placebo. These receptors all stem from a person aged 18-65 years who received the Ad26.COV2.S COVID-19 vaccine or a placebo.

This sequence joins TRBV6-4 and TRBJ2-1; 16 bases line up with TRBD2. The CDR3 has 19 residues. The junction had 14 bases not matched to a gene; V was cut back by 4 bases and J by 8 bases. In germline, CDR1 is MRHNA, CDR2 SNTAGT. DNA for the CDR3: TGTGCCAGCAGTGCCGACTCCCTAACCGGGACTAGCGGGGGGGATGAGCAGTTCTTC. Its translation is CASSADSLTGTSGGDEQFF.

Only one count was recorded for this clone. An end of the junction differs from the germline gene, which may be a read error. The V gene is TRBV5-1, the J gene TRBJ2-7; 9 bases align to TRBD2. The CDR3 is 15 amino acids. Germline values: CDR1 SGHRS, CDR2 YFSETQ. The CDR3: CASSQWTSVSSEQYF. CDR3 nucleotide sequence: TGCGCCAGCAGCCAATGGACTAGCGTTTCCTCCGAGCAGTACTTC.

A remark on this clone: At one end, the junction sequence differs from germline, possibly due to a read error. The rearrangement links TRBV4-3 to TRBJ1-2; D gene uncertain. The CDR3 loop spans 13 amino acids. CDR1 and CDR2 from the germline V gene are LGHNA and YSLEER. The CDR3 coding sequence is TGCGCCAGCAGTCTAGAGAGAGGGCCAGCATATTCCTTC. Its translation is CASSLERGPAYSF.

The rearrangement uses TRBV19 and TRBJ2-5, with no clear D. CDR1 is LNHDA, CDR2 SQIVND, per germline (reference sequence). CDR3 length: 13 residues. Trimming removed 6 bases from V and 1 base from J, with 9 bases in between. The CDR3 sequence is CASRDGPQETQYF. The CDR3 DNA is TGTGCCAGTAGGGACGGACCCCAAGAGACCCAGTACTTC.

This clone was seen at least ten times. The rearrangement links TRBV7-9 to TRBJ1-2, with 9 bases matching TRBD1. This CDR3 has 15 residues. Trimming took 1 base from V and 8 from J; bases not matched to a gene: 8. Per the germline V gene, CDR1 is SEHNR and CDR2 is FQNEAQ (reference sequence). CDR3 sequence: CASSLGGQGLRGYTF. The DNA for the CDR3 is TGTGCCAGCAGCTTAGGGGGACAGGGTCTAAGAGGCTACACCTTC.

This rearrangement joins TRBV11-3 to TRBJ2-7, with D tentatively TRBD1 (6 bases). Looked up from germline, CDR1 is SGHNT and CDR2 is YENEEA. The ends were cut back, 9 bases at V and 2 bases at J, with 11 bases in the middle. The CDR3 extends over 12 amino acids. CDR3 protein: CARETGPYEQYF. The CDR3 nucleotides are TGTGCCAGGGAGACAGGTCCCTACGAGCAGTACTTC.

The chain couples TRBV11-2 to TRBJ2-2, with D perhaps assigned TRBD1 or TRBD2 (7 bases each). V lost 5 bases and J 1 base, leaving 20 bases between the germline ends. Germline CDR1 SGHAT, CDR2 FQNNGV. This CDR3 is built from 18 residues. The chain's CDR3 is CASSPRGGEGGNTGELFF. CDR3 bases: TGTGCCAGCAGCCCCAGGGGGGGGGAAGGCGGGAACACCGGGGAGCTGTTTTTT.